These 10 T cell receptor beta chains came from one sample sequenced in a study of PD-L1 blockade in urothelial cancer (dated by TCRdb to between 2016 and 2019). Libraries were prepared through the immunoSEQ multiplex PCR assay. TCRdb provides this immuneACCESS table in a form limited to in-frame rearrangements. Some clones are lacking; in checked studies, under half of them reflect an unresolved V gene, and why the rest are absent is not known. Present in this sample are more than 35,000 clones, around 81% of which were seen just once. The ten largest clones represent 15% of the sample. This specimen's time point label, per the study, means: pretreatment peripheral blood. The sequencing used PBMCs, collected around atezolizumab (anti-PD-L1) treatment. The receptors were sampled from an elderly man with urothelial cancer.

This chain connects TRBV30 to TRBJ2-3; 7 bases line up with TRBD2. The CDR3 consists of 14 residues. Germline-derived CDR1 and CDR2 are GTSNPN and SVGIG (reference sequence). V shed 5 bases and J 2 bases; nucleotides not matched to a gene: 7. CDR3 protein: CAWQRTRATDTQYF. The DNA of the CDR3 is TGTGCCTGGCAGAGGACTAGGGCCACAGATACGCAGTATTTT. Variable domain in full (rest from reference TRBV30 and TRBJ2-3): SQTIHQWPATLVQPVGSPLSLECTVEGTSNPNLYWYRQAAGRGLQLLFYSVGIGQISSEVPQNLSASRPQDRQFILSSKKLLLSDSGFYLCAWQRTRATDTQYFGPGTRLTVL.

The CDR3 spells CASSHRVRGYTF. CDR3 nucleotides: TGTGCCAGCAGTCACAGGGTGCGTGGCTACACCTTC. The chain employs TRBV2 and TRBJ1-2; D is possibly TRBD1 (6 bases). Germline V lookup: CDR1 SNHLY, CDR2 FYNNEI. The CDR3 runs 12 residues. Trimming stripped 5 bases from V and 7 bases from J, with 11 bases between.

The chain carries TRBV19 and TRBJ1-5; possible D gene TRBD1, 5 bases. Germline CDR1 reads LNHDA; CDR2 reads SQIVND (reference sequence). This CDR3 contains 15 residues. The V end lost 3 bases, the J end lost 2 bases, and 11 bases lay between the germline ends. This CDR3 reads CASSILGARNQPQHF. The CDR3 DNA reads TGTGCCAGTAGTATTCTAGGGGCGCGCAATCAGCCCCAGCATTTT.

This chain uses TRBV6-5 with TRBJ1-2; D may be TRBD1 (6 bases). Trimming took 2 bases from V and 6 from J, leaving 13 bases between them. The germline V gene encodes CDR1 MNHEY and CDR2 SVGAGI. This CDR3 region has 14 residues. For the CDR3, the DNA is TGTGCCAGCAGTTACCACAGGGCGAGTCATGGCTACACCTTC. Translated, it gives CASSYHRASHGYTF.

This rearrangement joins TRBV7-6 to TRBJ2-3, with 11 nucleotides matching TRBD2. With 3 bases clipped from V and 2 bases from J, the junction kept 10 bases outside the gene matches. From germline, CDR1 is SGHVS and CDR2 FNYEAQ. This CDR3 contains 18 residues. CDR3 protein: CASSFQPATSGNTDTQYF. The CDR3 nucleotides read TGTGCCAGCAGCTTTCAACCAGCGACTAGCGGGAACACAGATACGCAGTATTTT.

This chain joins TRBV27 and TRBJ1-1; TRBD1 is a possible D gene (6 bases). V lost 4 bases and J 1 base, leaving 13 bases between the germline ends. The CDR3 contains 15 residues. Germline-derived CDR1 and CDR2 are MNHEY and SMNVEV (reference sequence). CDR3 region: CASSSFAGANTEAFF. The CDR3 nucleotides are TGTGCCAGCAGTTCCTTCGCAGGGGCGAACACTGAAGCTTTCTTT.

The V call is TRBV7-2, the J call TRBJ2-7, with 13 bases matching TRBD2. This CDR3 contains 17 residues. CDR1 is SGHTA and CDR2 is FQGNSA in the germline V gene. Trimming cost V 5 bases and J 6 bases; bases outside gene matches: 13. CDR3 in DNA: TGTGCCAGCAGCGGGACTAGCGGGAACGTCAACTTCGGCGAGCAGTACTTC. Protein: CASSGTSGNVNFGEQYF.

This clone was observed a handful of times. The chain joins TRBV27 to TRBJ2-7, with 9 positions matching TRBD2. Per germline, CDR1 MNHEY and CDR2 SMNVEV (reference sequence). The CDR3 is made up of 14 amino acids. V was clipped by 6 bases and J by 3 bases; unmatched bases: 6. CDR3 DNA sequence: TGTGCCAGCAGACCGGCGGGGGGGGTCTACGAGCAGTACTTC. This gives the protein CASRPAGGVYEQYF.

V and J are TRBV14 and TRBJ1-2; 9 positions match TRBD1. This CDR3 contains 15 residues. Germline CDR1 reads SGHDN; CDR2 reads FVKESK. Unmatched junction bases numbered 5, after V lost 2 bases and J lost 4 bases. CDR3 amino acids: CASSQTGTGPYGYTF. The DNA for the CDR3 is TGTGCCAGCAGCCAAACCGGGACAGGGCCCTATGGCTACACCTTC.

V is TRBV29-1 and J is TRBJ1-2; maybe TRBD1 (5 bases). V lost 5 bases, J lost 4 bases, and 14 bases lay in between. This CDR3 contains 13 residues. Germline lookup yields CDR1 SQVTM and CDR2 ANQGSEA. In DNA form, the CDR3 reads TGCAGCGTTTCGGGGGGGAACCGCTATGGCTACACCTTC. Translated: CSVSGGNRYGYTF.